This T cell receptor (beta chain) emerged from a study of blood T cell repertoires in COVID-19. Study at large: COVID-19 samples from acute and convalescent phases originated in the United States, Italy and Spain. From T cells, B-cell-depleted T cells, or PBMCs came the material, which was cDNA or gDNA.

Original processing notes: It was from reference gene primer amplification that nucleated cell counts were estimated. Sequenced by immunoSEQ multiplex PCR; TCRdb stores in-frame clones only, minus some. V and J calls and clone size come straight from that table; D and trimming were deduced from the DNA. The sample holds 70,000 to 85,000 clones; approximately 80% are singletons and the top ten take about a sixth. The CDR3 length is 16 residues. Germline V gene sequence: CDR1 SGHTA, CDR2 FQGNSA. Trimming cost V 5 bases and J 4 bases; bases outside gene matches: 7. This clonotype was sampled from a woman of 80 years or more with acute or convalescent COVID-19. The sequenced material came from peripheral blood. This sequence joins TRBV7-2 and TRBJ2-2; 10 nucleotides match TRBD2. The CDR3 DNA is TGTGCCAGCAGCGTCCCAGCGGGGGGGAGCACCGGGGAGCTGTTTTTT. Translated: CASSVPAGGSTGELFF.